This T cell receptor (beta chain) was recovered during a study of blood T cell repertoires in COVID-19 (dated by TCRdb to 2020 to 2022). Turning to the overall study: Collaborator samples came from the United States, Italy and Spain and covered acute and convalescent phases of COVID-19. The dataset comprised deeply sampled blood TCRbeta repertoires from subjects exposed to, actively infected with, or recovered from COVID-19. The samples were drawn from two sources: the first 160 participants of the ongoing ImmuneRACE study, and 1,000 to 1,500 subjects contributed by 6 global collaborators. The material from the prospective study consisted of cDNA or gDNA derived from T cells, B-cell-depleted T cells, or PBMCs. Where available, HLA class I and class II types were taken from metadata supplied by the sample provider and were not determined by assay-based typing. The repertoires were released in a freely available public database meant as a resource for research on the immune response to SARS-CoV-2. Sample metadata almost always included a de-identified subject ID, COVID-19 status, age in years and sex. Points the paper makes about the study in general: The amount of clinical and demographic metadata varied by source and participant and was provided uncurated.

Only one count was recorded for this clone. Its target antigen remains unknown. Nothing much larger sits one base from this clone, and base qualities are not available. TCRbeta CDR3 regions were amplified from genomic DNA by means of the immunoSEQ Assay, a bias-controlled multiplex PCR. The paper's data handling went like this. Within the assay, amplification of reference gene primers was used to estimate how many nucleated cells each sample contained. Sequence reads were collapsed and filtered to measure the absolute abundance of every unique TCRbeta CDR3 rearrangement. Productive Simpson clonality was computed per sample as the square root of Simpson's diversity index over productive rearrangements. TCRdb carries this immuneACCESS record with in-frame sequences only. Its versions omit some clonotypes, under half of them owing to an unresolved V gene in the studies checked, with the rest unexplained. That table is the source of V, J and clone size, and D and trimming were worked out from the DNA. This sample holds some 330,000 clones; roughly 87% were observed only once. The ten largest clones capture approximately 5.4% of the sample.

Participants in the prospective study were aged about 18 to 95 years, lived in 24 United States geographic areas, and enrolled through a virtual design. Cohort assignment in the prospective study relied on participant-reported clinical history from a screening survey and a study questionnaire. ImmuneRACE Cohort 3 recovered participants were defined by two consecutive negative NP/OP PCR tests, healthcare professional clearance, or symptom resolution. In the prospective study, whole blood, serum and a nasopharyngeal or oropharyngeal swab were collected from each participant by mobile phlebotomists. Prospective study participants could optionally give additional blood draws and questionnaires over a roughly two-month period. Before DNA extraction, blood samples from the prospective study were shipped at room temperature or frozen. This receptor was identified in a woman between 50 and 59 years old who had recovered from COVID-19. The source material was PBMCs or T cells enriched from blood (not recorded which).

The CDR3 is CASSVASGRETEQFF. In nucleotide form, the sequence is TGTGCCAGCAGCGTAGCTAGCGGGAGAGAAACCGAGCAGTTCTTC. The sequence links TRBV9 to TRBJ2-1; TRBD2 fits 10 bases in the junction. The CDR3 has 15 amino acids, counting the end cysteine and phenylalanine. Only the CDR3 DNA is retained, 45 bases long and in frame from the first base. The germline V gene provides CDR1 SGDLS and CDR2 YYNGEE. At the junction V is shortened by 0 bases and J by 10 bases; bases outside the gene matches: 7.